Each of the 12 T cell receptor beta chains below was sequenced from the same sample in a study of T cells in Graves' hyperthyroidism and ophthalmopathy. Regions amplified from RNA transcripts were the TCR beta CDR3 regions. TCR CDR3 underwent first-round RT-PCR with the HTBI primer set. In TCRdb, the multiplex PCR reads were re-called with MiXCR into one record per CDR3 protein. Of 750,000 to 900,000 distinct CDR3 sequences in the sample, 38% were seen once. Material for sequencing was blood. The origin of the receptors is a young man with Graves' hyperthyroidism.

This clonotype was observed many times. The J gene is TRBJ2-5, the V gene TRBV25-1; tentative D call: TRBD1 (6 bases). Germline CDR1 MGHDK, CDR2 SYGVNS. The CDR3 runs 15 residues. With 2 bases removed from V and 4 bases from J, the gap between germline ends came to 14 bases. CDR3 sequence: CASSEPQGRPETQYF. The CDR3 DNA is TGTGCCAGCAGTGAACCCCAGGGGCGGCCAGAGACCCAGTACTTC.

The chain uses TRBV14 and TRBJ2-3; D remains unclear. From germline, CDR1 is SGHDN and CDR2 FVKESK. Trimming took off 1 base at V and 0 bases at J, with 8 bases between the two ends. The CDR3 extends over 15 amino acids. CDR3 amino acids: CASSQGVLSTDTQYF. The CDR3 DNA reads as TGTGCCAGCAGCCAAGGAGTTCTTAGCACAGATACGCAGTATTTT.

This clonotype was seen a handful of times. This chain connects TRBV7-3 to TRBJ2-7; D not resolved. The germline V and J ends were trimmed by 6 bases and 1 base, with 13 bases remaining between them. Germline V gene lookup returns CDR1 SGHTA and CDR2 FQGTGA. The CDR3 has 14 amino acids. DNA for the CDR3: TGTGCCAGCAGTCCAGCTCATGTATCCTACGAGCAGTACTTC. Its translation: CASSPAHVSYEQYF.

This clonotype was picked up one time. CDR3 amino acids: CASSGIASNYGYTF. DNA of the CDR3: TGTGCCAGCAGTGGGATCGCCTCTAACTATGGCTACACCTTC. The gene calls are TRBV2 and TRBJ1-2; D not resolved. Per the germline V gene, CDR1 is SNHLY and CDR2 is FYNNEI. The CDR3 sequence is 14 residues long. Between the trimmed V and J ends, which lost 4 bases and 0 bases, there was a span of 9 bases.

The chain joins TRBV29-1 to TRBJ1-1; no clear D. CDR3 length: 10 amino acids. Trimming shortened V by 7 bases and J by 3 bases, and 6 bases separated the two germline ends. Germline V gene lookup returns CDR1 SQVTM and CDR2 ANQGSEA. Here the CDR3 DNA reads TGCAGCGGGGATTACACTGAAGCTTTCTTT. Amino acids: CSGDYTEAFF.

CDR3 DNA: TGCGCCAGCAGCTTCAGTGTCAGGGGCTCTTTGAGCTCCTACGAGCAGTACTTC. Protein: CASSFSVRGSLSSYEQYF. The V gene is TRBV5-1, the J gene TRBJ2-7; tentative D call: TRBD1 (6 bases). Germline V CDR1 and CDR2: SGHRS, YFSETQ. V lost 2 bases, J lost 0 bases, and 21 bases lay in between. The CDR3 is 18 amino acids. Together with reference TRBV5-1 and TRBJ2-7, the CDR3 gives the full variable domain: KAGVTQTPRYLIKTRGQQVTLSCSPISGHRSVSWYQQTPGQGLQFLFEYFSETQRNKGNFPGRFSGRQFSNSRSEMNVSTLELGDSALYLCASSFSVRGSLSSYEQYFGPGTRLTVT.

This clonotype was detected a few times. The J gene is TRBJ2-2, the V gene TRBV5-4; D remains unclear. Germline CDR1 and CDR2: SGHNT and YYREEE (reference sequence). The CDR3 spans 14 residues. Trimming cost V 4 bases and J 5 bases, with 12 bases left between them. CDR3 protein: CASSPPFITGELFF. The CDR3 nucleotides read TGTGCCAGCAGCCCTCCCTTTATTACCGGGGAGCTGTTTTTT.

Concerning this clonotype: This CDR3 fails to terminate in the conserved phenylalanine or tryptophan, so it likely reflects a read error. The genes are TRBV6-5 and TRBJ1-1; 10 nucleotides line up with TRBD1. V trimming: 7 bases; J trimming: 1 base; junction bases outside the gene matches: 6. This CDR3 has 15 amino acids. Germline CDR1 is MNHEY and CDR2 is SVGAGI. CDR3 in DNA: TGTGCCAGCAAAGGACAGGGGGTAACGAACACTGAAGCTTTCCTT. This sequence encodes CASKGQGVTNTEAFL.

This sequence joins TRBV5-5 and TRBJ2-7; unclear D gene. Germline values: CDR1 SGHKS, CDR2 YYEKEE (reference sequence). V was shortened by 5 bases and J by 5 bases, with 20 bases between the two germline ends. This CDR3 has 15 residues. The CDR3 spells CASSSGGFGFHEQYF. CDR3 DNA sequence: TGTGCCAGCAGTTCAGGTGGGTTCGGGTTCCACGAGCAGTACTTC.

This clonotype was counted many times. CDR3 region: CASIDNLGQETQYF. In nucleotides, the CDR3 is TGTGCCAGTATTGATAACCTGGGACAAGAGACCCAGTACTTC. The J gene is TRBJ2-5, the V gene TRBV19; D remains unclear. The CDR3 loop spans 14 amino acids. Germline V lookup: CDR1 LNHDA, CDR2 SQIVND (reference sequence). Trimming removed 7 bases at V and 2 bases at J, with 14 bases between.

This clonotype was picked up many times. The genes are TRBV14 and TRBJ1-2; D gene ambiguous. Germline V lookup: CDR1 SGHDN, CDR2 FVKESK. Trimming shortened V by 3 bases and J by 7 bases, and 12 bases separated the two germline ends. The CDR3 consists of 13 residues. The CDR3 bases are TGTGCCAGCAGCCAGTTGCTCGCTCCTGGCTACACCTTC. Amino acid sequence: CASSQLLAPGYTF.

This rearrangement joins TRBV12-3 or TRBV12-4 to TRBJ2-7; 10 bases fit TRBD1. J was trimmed by 6 bases and V by 5 bases; bases with no gene match: 10. The CDR3 has 15 residues. The CDR3 loop is CASSPKGTGVSEQYF. The CDR3 DNA is TGTGCCAGCAGTCCCAAGGGGACAGGGGTGAGCGAGCAGTACTTC.